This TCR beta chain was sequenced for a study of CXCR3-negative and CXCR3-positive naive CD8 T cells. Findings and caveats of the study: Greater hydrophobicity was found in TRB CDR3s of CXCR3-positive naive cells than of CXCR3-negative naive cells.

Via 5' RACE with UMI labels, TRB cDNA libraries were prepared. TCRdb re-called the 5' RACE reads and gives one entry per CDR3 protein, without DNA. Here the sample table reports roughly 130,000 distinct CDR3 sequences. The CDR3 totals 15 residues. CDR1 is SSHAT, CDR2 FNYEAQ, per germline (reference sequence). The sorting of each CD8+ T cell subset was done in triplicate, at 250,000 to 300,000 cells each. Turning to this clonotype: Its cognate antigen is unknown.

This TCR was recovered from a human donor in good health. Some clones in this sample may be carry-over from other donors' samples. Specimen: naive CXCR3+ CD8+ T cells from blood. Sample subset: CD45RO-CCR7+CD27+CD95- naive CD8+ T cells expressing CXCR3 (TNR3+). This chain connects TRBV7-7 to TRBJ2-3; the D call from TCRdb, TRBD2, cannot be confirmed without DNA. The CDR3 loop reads CASSVLAGEGDTQYF.